This T cell receptor (beta chain) stems from a study of CD8 T cells in Susac syndrome. About the study: At the time of blood draw, patients with Susac syndrome were therapy-naive, receiving corticosteroids, or receiving intravenous immunoglobulin alone. Findings of the study overall: As the study acknowledged, the number of individuals who were part of its TCR sequencing and HLA analysis was relatively small.

Notes on this clonotype: What it binds is not known.

An input of about 0.5 to 1 ug of RNA was subjected to reverse transcription using random hexamers. The authors amplified TCR beta CDR3 across 54 Vbeta and 13 Jbeta using immunoSEQ multiplex PCR. MiXCR was run by TCRdb on the immunoSEQ multiplex PCR reads, yielding one entry per CDR3 protein. The data contain 77,000 or so distinct CDR3 sequences, just over 90% of them seen just once; the ten biggest clones take up over 0.5%. Isolation of CD8+ and CD4+ T cells was performed negatively, whereas enrichment of TEMRA cells was done by FACS. CDR3 length: 19 residues. With 3 bases clipped from V and 0 bases from J, the junction kept 14 bases outside the gene matches.

This TCR derives from a human donor with Susac syndrome. The chain has TRBV23-1 and TRBJ2-7, with 10 positions matching TRBD2. TRBV23-1 is an ORF for which the function is uncertain. The sequenced sample consisted of CD4+ T cells from PBMCs. CDR3 sequence: CASSHESSGGIDSSYEQYF. CDR3 nucleotides: TGCGCCAGCAGTCATGAGTCTAGCGGGGGAATTGACAGCTCCTACGAGCAGTACTTC.